This TCR beta chain was recovered during a study of shared clonotypes between healthy human individuals. Study context: With ages of 18 to 49, the donors were a couple of women and a few men.

Researchers divided each subset's genomic DNA evenly across several immunoSEQ plates. Produced via immunoSEQ multiplex PCR; TCRdb's table is partial and in-frame only. The sample lists about half a million clones, about 85% occurring once. HIV-negative, healthy adults without recent acute infections or vaccinations were the donors. Germline V gives CDR1 SQVTM, CDR2 ANQGSEA. Trimming at V came to 2 bases and at J to 5 bases, leaving 15 bases not matched to a gene. The CDR3 has 16 amino acids. This TCR derives from a middle-aged woman in good health. Some clones in this sample may be carry-over from other donors' samples. V usage is TRBV29-1 and J usage is TRBJ2-7; the match to TRBD2 covers 7 bases. The specimen sequenced was PBMCs. The CDR3 DNA sequence: TGCAGCGTTGAACTCCGGGGGAGGGCCTTTAGGGACGAGCAGTACTTC. This sequence encodes CSVELRGRAFRDEQYF.